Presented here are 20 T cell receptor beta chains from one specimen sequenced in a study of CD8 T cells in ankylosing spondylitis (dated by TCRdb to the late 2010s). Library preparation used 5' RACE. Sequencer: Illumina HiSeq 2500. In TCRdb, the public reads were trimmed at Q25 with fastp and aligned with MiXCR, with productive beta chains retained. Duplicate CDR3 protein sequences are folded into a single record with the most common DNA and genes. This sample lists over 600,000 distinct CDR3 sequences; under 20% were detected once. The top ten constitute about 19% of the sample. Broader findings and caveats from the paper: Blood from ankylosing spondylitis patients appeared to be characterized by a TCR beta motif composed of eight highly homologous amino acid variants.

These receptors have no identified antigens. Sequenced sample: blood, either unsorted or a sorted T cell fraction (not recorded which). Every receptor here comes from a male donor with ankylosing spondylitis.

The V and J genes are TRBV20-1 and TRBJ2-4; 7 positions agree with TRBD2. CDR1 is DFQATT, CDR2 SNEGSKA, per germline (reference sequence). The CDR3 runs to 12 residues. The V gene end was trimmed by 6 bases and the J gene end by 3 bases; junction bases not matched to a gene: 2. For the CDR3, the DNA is TGCAGTGCAGGACTAGGCAAAAACATTCAGTACTTC. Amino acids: CSAGLGKNIQYF.

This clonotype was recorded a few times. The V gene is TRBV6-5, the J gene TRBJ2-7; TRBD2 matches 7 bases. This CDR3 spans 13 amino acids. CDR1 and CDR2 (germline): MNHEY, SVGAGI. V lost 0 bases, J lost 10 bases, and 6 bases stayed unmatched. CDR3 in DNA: TGTGCCAGCAGTTACTCGACAGCGGGGTATCAGTACTTC. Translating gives CASSYSTAGYQYF.

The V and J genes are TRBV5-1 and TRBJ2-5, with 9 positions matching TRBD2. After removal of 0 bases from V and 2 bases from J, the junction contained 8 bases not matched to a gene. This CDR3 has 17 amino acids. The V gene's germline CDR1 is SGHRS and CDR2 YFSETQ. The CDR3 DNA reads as TGCGCCAGCAGCTTGGACCCAGCGGGGGGCCTTCAAGAGACCCAGTACTTC. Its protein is CASSLDPAGGLQETQYF. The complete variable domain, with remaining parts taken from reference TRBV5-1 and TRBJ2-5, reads KAGVTQTPRYLIKTRGQQVTLSCSPISGHRSVSWYQQTPGQGLQFLFEYFSETQRNKGNFPGRFSGRQFSNSRSEMNVSTLELGDSALYLCASSLDPAGGLQETQYFGPGTRLLVL.

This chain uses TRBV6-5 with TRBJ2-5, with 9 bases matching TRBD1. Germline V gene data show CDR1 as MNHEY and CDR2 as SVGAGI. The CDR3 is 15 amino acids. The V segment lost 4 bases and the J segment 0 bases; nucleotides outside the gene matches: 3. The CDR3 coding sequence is TGTGCCAGCAGTTTTGGGACAGGGTACCAAGAGACCCAGTACTTC. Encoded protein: CASSFGTGYQETQYF.

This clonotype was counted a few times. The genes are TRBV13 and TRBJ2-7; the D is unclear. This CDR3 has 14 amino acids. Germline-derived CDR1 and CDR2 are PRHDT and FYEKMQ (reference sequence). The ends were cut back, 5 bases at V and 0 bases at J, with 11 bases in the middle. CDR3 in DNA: TGTGCCAGCAGCCGAAAGGTGAGCTCCTACGAGCAGTACTTC. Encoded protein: CASSRKVSSYEQYF.

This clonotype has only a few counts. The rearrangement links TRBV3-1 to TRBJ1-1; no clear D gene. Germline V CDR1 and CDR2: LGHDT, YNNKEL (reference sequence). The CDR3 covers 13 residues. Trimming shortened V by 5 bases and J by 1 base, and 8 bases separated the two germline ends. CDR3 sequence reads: CASSDQRNTEAFF. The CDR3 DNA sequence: TGTGCCAGCAGCGACCAGAGGAACACTGAAGCTTTCTTT.

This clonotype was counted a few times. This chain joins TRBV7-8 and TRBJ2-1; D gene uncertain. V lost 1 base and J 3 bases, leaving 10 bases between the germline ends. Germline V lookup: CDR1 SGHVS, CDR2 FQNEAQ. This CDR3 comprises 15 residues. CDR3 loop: CASSLGALFYNEQFF. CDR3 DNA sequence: TGTGCCAGCAGCTTAGGGGCTCTCTTCTACAATGAGCAGTTCTTC.

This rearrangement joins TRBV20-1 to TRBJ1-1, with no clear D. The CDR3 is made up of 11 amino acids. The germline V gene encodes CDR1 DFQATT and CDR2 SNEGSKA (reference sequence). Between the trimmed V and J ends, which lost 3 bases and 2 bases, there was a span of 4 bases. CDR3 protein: CSASANTEAFF. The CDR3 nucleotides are TGCAGTGCTAGCGCAAACACTGAAGCTTTCTTT.

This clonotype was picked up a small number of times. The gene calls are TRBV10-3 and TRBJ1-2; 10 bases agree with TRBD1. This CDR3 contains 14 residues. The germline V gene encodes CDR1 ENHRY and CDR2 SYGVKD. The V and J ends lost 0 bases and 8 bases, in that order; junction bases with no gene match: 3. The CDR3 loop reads CAISESGQGGGYTF. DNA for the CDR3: TGTGCCATCAGTGAGTCCGGACAGGGGGGCGGCTACACCTTC.

DNA of the CDR3: TGTGCCAGCAGTGAAGAGGGACAGGGGGCTGTCTATGGCTACACCTTC. Residues: CASSEEGQGAVYGYTF. The chain carries TRBV2 and TRBJ1-2; TRBD1 aligns across 12 bases. Trimming cost V 1 base and J 4 bases; bases outside gene matches: 4. This CDR3 is built from 16 residues. Germline CDR1 is SNHLY and CDR2 is FYNNEI.

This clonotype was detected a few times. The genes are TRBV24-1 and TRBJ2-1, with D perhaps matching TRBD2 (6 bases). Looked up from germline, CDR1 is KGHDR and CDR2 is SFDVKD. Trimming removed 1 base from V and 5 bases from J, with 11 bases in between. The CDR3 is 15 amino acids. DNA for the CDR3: TGTGCCACCAGTGATTTTTATACTAGCCACAATGAGCAGTTCTTC. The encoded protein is CATSDFYTSHNEQFF.

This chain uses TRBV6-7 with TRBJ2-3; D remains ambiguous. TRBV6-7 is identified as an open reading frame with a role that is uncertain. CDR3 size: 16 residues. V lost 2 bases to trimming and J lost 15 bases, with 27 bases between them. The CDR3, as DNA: TGTGCCAGCAGTTACGGATTGCCCCATTGCCGAGGAACCAAATATTTT. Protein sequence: CASSYGLPHCRGTKYF.

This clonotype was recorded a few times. CDR3 residues: CASSRGQGRVNQPQHF. The CDR3 DNA is TGTGCCAGCAGTCGGGGCCAGGGGAGGGTCAATCAGCCCCAGCATTTT. The chain joins TRBV27 to TRBJ1-5; D possibly corresponds to TRBD1 (6 bases). V was clipped by 5 bases and J by 3 bases, with 17 bases between them. Germline V gene data show CDR1 as MNHEY and CDR2 as SMNVEV (reference sequence). The CDR3 covers 16 residues.

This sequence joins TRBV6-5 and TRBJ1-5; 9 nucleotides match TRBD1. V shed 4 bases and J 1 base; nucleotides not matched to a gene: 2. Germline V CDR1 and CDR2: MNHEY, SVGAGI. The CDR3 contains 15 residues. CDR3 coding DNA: TGTGCCAGCAGTTGGGGACAGGGAAGCAATCAGCCCCAGCATTTT. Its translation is CASSWGQGSNQPQHF.

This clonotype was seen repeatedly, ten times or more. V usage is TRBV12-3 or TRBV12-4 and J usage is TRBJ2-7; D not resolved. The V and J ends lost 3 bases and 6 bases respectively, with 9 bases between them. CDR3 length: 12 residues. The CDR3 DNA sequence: TGTGCCAGCAGTTTCCGAGGAGTCGAGCAGTACTTC. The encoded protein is CASSFRGVEQYF.

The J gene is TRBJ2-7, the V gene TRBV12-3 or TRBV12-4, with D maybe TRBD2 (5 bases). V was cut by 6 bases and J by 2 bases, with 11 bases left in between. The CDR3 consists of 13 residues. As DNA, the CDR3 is TGTGCCAGCAGGCTAGCTTCTACCTACGAGCAGTACTTC. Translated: CASRLASTYEQYF.

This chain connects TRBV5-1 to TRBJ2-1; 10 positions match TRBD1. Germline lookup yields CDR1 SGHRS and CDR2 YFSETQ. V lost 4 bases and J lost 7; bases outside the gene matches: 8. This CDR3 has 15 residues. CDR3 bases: TGCGCCAGCAGCCTATGGACAGGGGGGGAGAATGAGCAGTTCTTC. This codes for CASSLWTGGENEQFF.

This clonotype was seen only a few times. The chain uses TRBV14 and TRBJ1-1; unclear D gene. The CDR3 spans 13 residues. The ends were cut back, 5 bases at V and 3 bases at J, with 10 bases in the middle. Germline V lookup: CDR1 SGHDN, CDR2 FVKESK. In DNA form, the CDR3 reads TGTGCCAGCAGCTCCCGGACGGACACTGAAGCTTTCTTT. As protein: CASSSRTDTEAFF. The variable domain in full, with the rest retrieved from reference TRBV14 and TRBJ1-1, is EAGVTQFPSHSVIEKGQTVTLRCDPISGHDNLYWYRRVMGKEIKFLLHFVKESKQDESGMPNNRFLAERTGGTYSTLKVQPAELEDSGVYFCASSSRTDTEAFFGQGTRLTVV.

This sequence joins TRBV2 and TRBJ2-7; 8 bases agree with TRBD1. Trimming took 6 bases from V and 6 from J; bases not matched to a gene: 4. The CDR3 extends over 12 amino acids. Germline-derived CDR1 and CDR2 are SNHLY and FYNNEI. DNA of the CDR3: TGTGCCAGCAGGTGGACAGGGACCGAGCAGTACTTC. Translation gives CASRWTGTEQYF.

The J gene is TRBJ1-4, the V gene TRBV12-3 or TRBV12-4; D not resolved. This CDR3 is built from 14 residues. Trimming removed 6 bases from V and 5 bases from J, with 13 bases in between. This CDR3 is CASRVGIGNEKLFF. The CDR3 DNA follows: TGTGCCAGCAGAGTCGGCATCGGAAATGAAAAACTGTTTTTT.